These 27 T cell receptor beta chains share one sample of origin, sequenced in a study of brain T cells in children with intractable seizures. Measured with immunoSEQ multiplex PCR; TCRdb has only the in-frame clones, and not every one. Altogether 70,000 to 90,000 clones are present, about 93% being singletons, with the ten largest covering approximately 1.5%. The material sequenced was peripheral blood, taken at surgery. These receptors were collected from a boy under three years old with tuberous sclerosis and intractable seizures.

This sequence joins TRBV19 and TRBJ2-1; weak D call: TRBD1 (5 bases). V lost 5 bases and J lost 5, with 10 bases in between. This CDR3 comprises 13 residues. Germline V gene lookup returns CDR1 LNHDA and CDR2 SQIVND (reference sequence). CDR3 sequence reads: CASSLDINNEQFF. CDR3 coding DNA: TGTGCCAGTAGTCTGGACATTAACAATGAGCAGTTCTTC.

CDR3 residues: CASSFRGLAGGETQYF. DNA of the CDR3: TGTGCCAGCAGCTTTCGCGGACTAGCGGGGGGAGAGACCCAGTACTTC. This chain links TRBV11-2 with TRBJ2-5, with TRBD2 matching over 14 bases. The V gene end was trimmed by 3 bases and the J gene end by 4 bases; junction bases not matched to a gene: 4. Per germline, CDR1 SGHAT and CDR2 FQNNGV. The CDR3 is 16 amino acids.

The chain employs TRBV13 and TRBJ2-1, with D possibly being TRBD2 (6 bases). CDR3 length equals 18 residues. Germline V gene data show CDR1 as PRHDT and CDR2 as FYEKMQ (reference sequence). Trimming stripped 5 bases from V and 0 bases from J, with 20 bases between. The DNA of the CDR3 is TGTGCCAGCAGCCCCATAGCGGACGCGGGAAGCTCCTACAATGAGCAGTTCTTC. It is translated as CASSPIADAGSSYNEQFF.

This clone was observed once. The chain combines TRBV4-1 with TRBJ2-1; D gene unclear. The ends were cut back, 1 base at V and 0 bases at J, with 10 bases in the middle. This CDR3 is built from 16 residues. From germline, CDR1 is MGHRA and CDR2 YSYEKL. The DNA of the CDR3 is TGCGCCAGCAGCCAAGGAACGGCGAGCTCCTACAATGAGCAGTTCTTC. Its translation is CASSQGTASSYNEQFF.

This chain uses TRBV7-2 with TRBJ2-3; D possibly corresponds to TRBD2 (5 bases). V shed 0 bases and J shed 2 bases, with 12 bases lying between them. CDR1 and CDR2 (germline): SGHTA, FQGNSA. This CDR3 contains 16 residues. CDR3 amino acids: CASSLAGLASTDTQYF. The CDR3 nucleotides are TGTGCCAGCAGCTTAGCTGGGCTAGCCTCCACAGATACGCAGTATTTT.

In nucleotides, the CDR3 is TGTGCCAGCAGTTTATCGGAGGGGGACAGGGGCACAGATACGCAGTATTTT. Protein: CASSLSEGDRGTDTQYF. The chain uses TRBV27 and TRBJ2-3, with TRBD1 matching 9 bases. Per germline, CDR1 MNHEY and CDR2 SMNVEV (reference sequence). This CDR3 has 17 residues. Trimming at V came to 0 bases and at J to 1 base, leaving 5 bases not matched to a gene.

Only one count was recorded for this clone. This chain connects TRBV9 to TRBJ2-2; TRBD2 might be the D (5 bases). The CDR3 totals 15 residues. CDR1 and CDR2 (germline): SGDLS, YYNGEE. Trimming took off 3 bases at V and 5 bases at J, with 14 bases between the two ends. CDR3 DNA sequence: TGTGCCAGCAGCGAGGAGAGGGCCCGGACCGGGGAGCTGTTTTTT. It translates to CASSEERARTGELFF.

CDR3 sequence (DNA): TGTGCCAGCAGCTTAGACCCGACCTACAATGAGCAGTTCTTC. This codes for CASSLDPTYNEQFF. The chain links TRBV7-3 to TRBJ2-1, with no clear D. V lost 2 bases to trimming and J lost 2 bases, with 7 bases between them. Germline V CDR1 and CDR2: SGHTA, FQGTGA. The CDR3 spans 14 residues.

The V call is TRBV7-8, the J call TRBJ1-5; the D gene is possibly TRBD1 (5 bases). The CDR3 contains 14 residues. Trimming stripped 7 bases from V and 0 bases from J, with 10 bases between. Per germline, CDR1 SGHVS and CDR2 FQNEAQ. CDR3 in DNA: TGTGCCAGCACCACCGGGGGTAGCAATCAGCCCCAGCATTTT. Translating it yields CASTTGGSNQPQHF.

The V gene is TRBV30, the J gene TRBJ2-3; no reliable D call. Looked up from germline, CDR1 is GTSNPN and CDR2 is SVGIG (reference sequence). Trimming removed 3 bases from V and 4 bases from J, with 8 bases in between. The CDR3 runs to 12 residues. DNA of the CDR3: TGTGCCTGGAGCCCAGTTCCAGATACGCAGTATTTT. Translation: CAWSPVPDTQYF.

The gene calls are TRBV7-3 and TRBJ1-1; the D is unclear. The CDR3 extends over 14 amino acids. Trimming left V 5 bases short and J 1 base short, with 11 bases between. Germline CDR1 is SGHTA and CDR2 is FQGTGA. This CDR3 reads CASSTGAGNTEAFF. The CDR3 DNA reads as TGTGCCAGCAGCACCGGTGCAGGGAACACTGAAGCTTTCTTT.

V gene TRBV11-3 combines with J gene TRBJ2-3; unclear D gene. Per the germline V gene, CDR1 is SGHNT and CDR2 is YENEEA. This CDR3 is built from 14 residues. Trimming left V 2 bases short and J 2 bases short, with 8 bases between. The CDR3 DNA follows: TGTGCCAGCAGCTTACACTCCCTCACAGATACGCAGTATTTT. Protein: CASSLHSLTDTQYF.

This chain connects TRBV28 to TRBJ2-5; D is ambiguous. CDR1 is MDHEN and CDR2 is SYDVKM in the germline V gene. CDR3 length: 14 amino acids. Trimming left V 8 bases short and J 0 bases short, with 13 bases between. The DNA of the CDR3 is TGTGCCAGCGGAGACTCCTTCTACCAAGAGACCCAGTACTTC. It yields the protein CASGDSFYQETQYF.

The CDR3: CASSEPYRGRTDTQYF. The CDR3 DNA reads as TGTGCCAGCAGTGAACCGTACAGGGGGCGCACAGATACGCAGTATTTT. The chain recombines TRBV6-1 with TRBJ2-3; 9 nucleotides match TRBD1. The CDR3 totals 16 residues. Germline V gene lookup returns CDR1 MNHNS and CDR2 SASEGT. The V gene end was trimmed by 2 bases and the J gene end by 1 base; junction bases not matched to a gene: 4.

This rearrangement joins TRBV27 to TRBJ2-2; TRBD1 matches 8 bases. Germline loops: CDR1 MNHEY, CDR2 SMNVEV (reference sequence). The length of the CDR3 is 16 residues. Trimming at V came to 5 bases and at J to 2 bases, leaving 7 bases not matched to a gene. The CDR3 reads CASSIRTGLNTGELFF. The CDR3 DNA follows: TGTGCCAGCAGTATCCGGACAGGGCTTAACACCGGGGAGCTGTTTTTT.

The V and J genes are TRBV24-1 and TRBJ2-7; TRBD2 matches at 8 bases. This CDR3 comprises 13 residues. Germline V lookup: CDR1 KGHDR, CDR2 SFDVKD. The V and J ends lost 4 bases and 5 bases, in that order; junction bases with no gene match: 3. In nucleotides, the CDR3 is TGTGCCACCAGTGACCCCGGGAGGGACGAGCAGTACTTC. It codes for CATSDPGRDEQYF.

The chain recombines TRBV30 with TRBJ1-2, with a possible D match to TRBD1 (6 bases). CDR1 is GTSNPN, CDR2 SVGIG, per germline (reference sequence). V shed 2 bases and J shed 4 bases, with 14 bases lying between them. The length of the CDR3 is 14 residues. Here the CDR3 DNA reads TGTGCCTGGAGTCTTACAGGGTACGTCTATGGCTACACCTTC. It specifies CAWSLTGYVYGYTF.

A single count supports this clone. The chain uses TRBV4-1 and TRBJ2-1, with a possible D match to TRBD1 (6 bases). CDR1 MGHRA and CDR2 YSYEKL come from the germline V gene. The V end lost 6 bases, the J end lost 0 bases, and 18 bases lay between the germline ends. The CDR3 extends over 17 amino acids. The CDR3 spells CASRMTPGHYSYNEQFF. CDR3 bases: TGCGCCAGCAGAATGACTCCGGGACATTACTCCTACAATGAGCAGTTCTTC.

J is TRBJ2-7 and V is TRBV30; 9 bases fit TRBD2. Germline assignment: CDR1 GTSNPN and CDR2 SVGIG (reference sequence). The CDR3 consists of 13 residues. V trimming: 6 bases; J trimming: 5 bases; junction bases outside the gene matches: 8. In DNA, the CDR3 is TGTGCCTGTAGCGGGAGTCTCGTCAACGAGCAGTACTTC. Protein product: CACSGSLVNEQYF.

In DNA, the CDR3 is TGTGCCAGCAGTTACTCCGAGCGGGGAAATAATGAAAAACTGTTTTTT. Its translation: CASSYSERGNNEKLFF. The chain is built from TRBV6-5 and TRBJ1-4; no clear D. Trimming pared 0 bases from V and 4 bases from J, leaving 12 bases between. The germline V gene encodes CDR1 MNHEY and CDR2 SVGAGI. The CDR3 is 16 residues long.

The chain carries TRBV7-8 and TRBJ1-3, with D tentatively TRBD1 (5 bases). Germline assignment: CDR1 SGHVS and CDR2 FQNEAQ. The CDR3 length is 16 residues. Trimming took 5 bases from V and 0 from J, leaving 14 bases between them. The CDR3: CASSPPYRISGNTIYF. In DNA, the CDR3 is TGTGCCAGCAGCCCACCATACAGGATCTCTGGAAACACCATATATTTT.

The rearrangement links TRBV30 to TRBJ2-1, with 9 bases that match TRBD2. The CDR3 has 13 amino acids. Germline-derived CDR1 and CDR2 are GTSNPN and SVGIG (reference sequence). Losses at the gene ends were 5 bases for V and 10 bases for J; bases not matched to a gene: 9. The CDR3: CAWDQAGGLEQFF. CDR3 nucleotide sequence: TGTGCCTGGGACCAGGCGGGAGGGTTGGAGCAGTTCTTC.

The chain uses TRBV28 and TRBJ1-2, with D perhaps matching TRBD1 (5 bases). The germline CDR1 and CDR2 sequences are MDHEN and SYDVKM. Trimming cost V 6 bases and J 7 bases, with 12 bases left between them. This CDR3 comprises 12 residues. The CDR3 nucleotides read TGTGCCAGCAGCTCGTGGGGCTTTGGCTACACCTTC. Its protein is CASSSWGFGYTF.

The chain is built from TRBV5-1 and TRBJ1-2; 9 nucleotides line up with TRBD1. Unmatched junction bases numbered 9, after V lost 1 base and J lost 8 bases. From germline, CDR1 is SGHRS and CDR2 YFSETQ. CDR3 length: 15 residues. This chain's CDR3 is CASSLRQGVADGYTF. CDR3 DNA: TGCGCCAGCAGCTTGCGACAGGGGGTCGCGGACGGCTACACCTTC.

The chain combines TRBV11-2 with TRBJ2-1, with unresolved D. Germline lookup yields CDR1 SGHAT and CDR2 FQNNGV. This CDR3 region has 11 residues. The V end lost 5 bases, the J end lost 7 bases, and 6 bases lay between the germline ends. The CDR3 region is CASSRRNEQFF. CDR3 coding DNA: TGTGCCAGCAGCCGCCGAAATGAGCAGTTCTTC.

The chain recombines TRBV19 with TRBJ1-5; TRBD1 matches at 12 bases. Per germline, CDR1 LNHDA and CDR2 SQIVND (reference sequence). After removal of 4 bases from V and 1 base from J, the junction contained 14 bases not matched to a gene. This CDR3 has 20 amino acids. The CDR3 is CASSRGSKGTGGKSNQPQHF. CDR3 in DNA: TGTGCCAGTAGTAGGGGGTCTAAGGGGACAGGGGGCAAGAGCAATCAGCCCCAGCATTTT.

This clone was seen more than once but under ten times. V gene TRBV6-5 combines with J gene TRBJ2-7; no definite D call. Trimming removed 6 bases from V and 0 bases from J, with 12 bases in between. The germline CDR1 and CDR2 sequences are MNHEY and SVGAGI. The CDR3 totals 14 residues. CDR3 amino acids: CASSPTLTSYEQYF. The DNA of the CDR3 is TGTGCCAGCAGCCCCACCCTGACCTCCTACGAGCAGTACTTC.